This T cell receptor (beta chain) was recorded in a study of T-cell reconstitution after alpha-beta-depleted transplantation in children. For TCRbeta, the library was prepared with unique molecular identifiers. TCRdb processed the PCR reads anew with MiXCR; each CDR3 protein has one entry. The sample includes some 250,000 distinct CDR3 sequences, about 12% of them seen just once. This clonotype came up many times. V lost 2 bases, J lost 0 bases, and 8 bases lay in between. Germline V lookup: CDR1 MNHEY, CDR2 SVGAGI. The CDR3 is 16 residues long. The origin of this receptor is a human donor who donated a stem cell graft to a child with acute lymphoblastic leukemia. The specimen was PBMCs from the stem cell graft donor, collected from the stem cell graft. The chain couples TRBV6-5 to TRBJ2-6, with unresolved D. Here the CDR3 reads CASSYTESSGANVLTF. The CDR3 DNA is TGTGCCAGCAGTTACACCGAGAGCTCTGGGGCCAACGTCCTGACTTTC.